These 29 T cell receptor beta chains were all obtained from the same sample, sequenced in a study of cytomegalovirus exposure and HLA in healthy donors (dated by TCRdb to the late 2010s). Library method: the immunoSEQ multiplex PCR assay. TCRdb obtained this table from immuneACCESS and retained in-frame rearrangements with V and J assigned. These tables miss some clones; where compared with another copy, unresolved V genes account for less than half of the shortfall, and the remainder is unexplained. The sample contains a few hundred thousand clones, about 90% of them found a single time. Around 12% of the sample is held by the ten biggest clonotypes. Sequenced: PBMCs. Receptors originate from a man between 18 and 35 years old in good health and CMV-seropositive.

The chain employs TRBV28 and TRBJ1-1; 7 bases match TRBD1. The junction had 10 bases not matched to a gene; V was cut back by 6 bases and J by 6 bases. The CDR3 is made up of 14 amino acids. Looked up from germline, CDR1 is MDHEN and CDR2 is SYDVKM. The CDR3 sequence is CASSRWDSPPEAFF. In DNA, the CDR3 is TGTGCCAGCAGCCGCTGGGACAGTCCCCCTGAAGCTTTCTTT.

The genes are TRBV11-1 and TRBJ2-1; TRBD1 might be the D (5 bases). Germline assignment: CDR1 SGHAT and CDR2 FQDESV (reference sequence). CDR3 length equals 14 residues. The ends were cut back, 0 bases at V and 8 bases at J, with 11 bases in the middle. The CDR3 sequence: CASSLARERYEQFF. Written as DNA, the CDR3 is TGTGCCAGCAGCTTAGCCAGGGAAAGGTATGAGCAGTTCTTC.

The chain combines TRBV7-8 with TRBJ1-5; 7 bases map to TRBD1. CDR3 length equals 15 residues. V shed 5 bases, J shed 5 bases, and the junction held 9 bases outside the gene matches. Per germline, CDR1 SGHVS and CDR2 FQNEAQ. The CDR3 region has the DNA TGTGCCAGCAGCCTAACTGGGACAGTCCATCAGCCCCAGCATTTT. The encoded protein is CASSLTGTVHQPQHF. The full variable domain, in which reference TRBV7-8 and TRBJ1-5 provide the parts outside the CDR3, is GAGVSQSPRYKVAKRGQDVALRCDPISGHVSLFWYQQALGQGPEFLTYFQNEAQLDKSGLPSDRFFAERPEGSVSTLKIQRTQQEDSAVYLCASSLTGTVHQPQHFGDGTRLSIL.

The rearrangement links TRBV5-1 to TRBJ2-2; no definite D call. The germline V gene has CDR1 SGHRS and CDR2 YFSETQ. The CDR3 is 12 residues long. Trimming took off 0 bases at V and 7 bases at J, with 4 bases between the two ends. Written as DNA, the CDR3 is TGCGCCAGCAGCTTGGGAAACGGGGAGCTGTTTTTT. This encodes CASSLGNGELFF.

The chain joins TRBV7-9 to TRBJ2-5; TRBD1 is a possible D gene (5 bases). CDR1 SEHNR and CDR2 FQNEAQ come from the germline V gene (reference sequence). The germline V and J ends were trimmed by 5 bases and 0 bases, with 10 bases remaining between them. CDR3 length: 14 residues. The CDR3 sequence is CASSLRQNQETQYF. For the CDR3, the DNA is TGTGCCAGCAGCCTAAGACAGAACCAAGAGACCCAGTACTTC.

This sequence joins TRBV2 and TRBJ1-1, with TRBD1 as a possible D gene (6 bases). This CDR3 contains 12 residues. The V end was cut by 4 bases, the J end by 8 bases, with 11 bases between. Germline V gives CDR1 SNHLY, CDR2 FYNNEI. The CDR3 loop reads CASSVKDREAFF. In DNA form, the CDR3 reads TGTGCCAGCAGTGTGAAGGACAGAGAAGCTTTCTTT. Together with reference TRBV2 and TRBJ1-1, the CDR3 gives the full variable domain: EPEVTQTPSHQVTQMGQEVILRCVPISNHLYFYWYRQILGQKVEFLVSFYNNEISEKSEIFDDQFSVERPDGSNFTLKIRSTKLEDSAMYFCASSVKDREAFFGQGTRLTVV.

This rearrangement joins TRBV6-5 to TRBJ2-7, with 8 bases matching TRBD2. Germline V lookup: CDR1 MNHEY, CDR2 SVGAGI. V lost 5 bases, J lost 3 bases, and 3 bases stayed unmatched. The CDR3 is 13 residues long. DNA for the CDR3: TGTGCCAGCAGTGAAGCGGGGGACTACGAGCAGTACTTC. It specifies CASSEAGDYEQYF.

The chain joins TRBV27 to TRBJ2-5, with D hard to call. The V end lost 5 bases, the J end lost 2 bases, and 9 bases lay between the germline ends. The CDR3 has 13 residues. The V gene's germline CDR1 is MNHEY and CDR2 SMNVEV (reference sequence). The CDR3 DNA reads TGTGCCAGCAGTCCGGGTATTCAAGAGACCCAGTACTTC. This sequence encodes CASSPGIQETQYF.

This chain uses TRBV10-3 with TRBJ1-2; D gene ambiguous. This CDR3 comprises 14 residues. CDR1 and CDR2 from the germline V gene are ENHRY and SYGVKD. The germline V and J ends were trimmed by 2 bases and 6 bases, with 13 bases remaining between them. CDR3 residues: CAISERRGEDGYTF. CDR3 DNA: TGTGCCATCAGTGAGAGAAGAGGTGAAGATGGCTACACCTTC.

The chain joins TRBV28 to TRBJ1-4; D not certain. This CDR3 has 14 residues. Germline loops: CDR1 MDHEN, CDR2 SYDVKM. Trimming shortened V by 7 bases and J by 0 bases, and 9 bases separated the two germline ends. CDR3 region: CASNGRATNEKLFF. The CDR3 nucleotides read TGTGCCAGCAATGGGCGGGCAACTAATGAAAAACTGTTTTTT.

The chain couples TRBV7-6 to TRBJ1-2, with D uncertain. Trimming shortened V by 1 base and J by 4 bases, and 13 bases separated the two germline ends. The CDR3 has 15 residues. Germline lookup yields CDR1 SGHVS and CDR2 FNYEAQ. The CDR3 spells CASSLGLAGSYGYTF. In DNA form, the CDR3 reads TGTGCCAGCAGCTTAGGTTTGGCAGGAAGCTATGGCTACACCTTC.

The chain links TRBV5-6 to TRBJ2-7; tentatively, D is TRBD1 (6 bases). This CDR3 is 15 amino acids long. Trimming pared 3 bases from V and 7 bases from J, leaving 20 bases between. Per the germline V gene, CDR1 is SGHDT and CDR2 is YYEEEE. CDR3 DNA sequence: TGTGCCAGCAGCTCTCCAAGCGCAGGGGCCGAAGAGCAGTACTTC. Protein: CASSSPSAGAEEQYF.

The chain combines TRBV6-6 with TRBJ1-2; unclear D gene. The CDR3 has 12 residues. Germline lookup yields CDR1 MNHNY and CDR2 SVGAGI (reference sequence). The V and J ends lost 7 bases and 5 bases respectively, with 11 bases between them. The CDR3 sequence: CASIHPRYGYTF. The CDR3 nucleotides are TGTGCCAGCATCCATCCACGGTATGGCTACACCTTC.

J is TRBJ2-6 and V is TRBV4-1; possibly TRBD1 for D (6 bases). Looked up from germline, CDR1 is MGHRA and CDR2 is YSYEKL. The CDR3 covers 16 residues. V was shortened by 0 bases and J by 2 bases, with 8 bases between the two germline ends. CDR3 sequence (DNA): TGCGCCAGCAGCCAAGACCCAGGGGCTGGGGCCAACGTCCTGACTTTC. Encoded protein: CASSQDPGAGANVLTF.

The rearrangement links TRBV28 to TRBJ2-7; unclear D gene. Germline V gives CDR1 MDHEN, CDR2 SYDVKM. V lost 5 bases to trimming and J lost 4 bases, with 6 bases between them. There are 11 residues in the CDR3. CDR3 in DNA: TGTGCCAGCAGTCAACAGTACGAGCAGTACTTC. It yields the protein CASSQQYEQYF.

The chain uses TRBV4-3 and TRBJ2-1; D remains unclear. The CDR3 extends over 16 amino acids. V lost 0 bases and J lost 0, with 9 bases in between. In germline, CDR1 is LGHNA, CDR2 YSLEER. CDR3 sequence (DNA): TGCGCCAGCAGCCAAGATCTAGGTAGCTCCTACAATGAGCAGTTCTTC. It yields the protein CASSQDLGSSYNEQFF.

The chain employs TRBV7-2 and TRBJ2-7; possibly TRBD2 for D (5 bases). The V end was cut by 7 bases, the J end by 4 bases, with 14 bases between. The CDR3 has 13 residues. CDR1 is SGHTA and CDR2 is FQGNSA in the germline V gene. The CDR3 spells CASTLYGGYEQYF. DNA for the CDR3: TGTGCCAGCACTCTGTATGGAGGATACGAGCAGTACTTC.

This clone was observed a handful of times. This chain links TRBV6-4 with TRBJ2-7; TRBD2 might be the D (6 bases). V lost 0 bases, J lost 5 bases, and 11 bases lay in between. The CDR3 extends over 14 amino acids. The germline gives CDR1 MRHNA, CDR2 SNTAGT. CDR3 residues: CASSDSEGAHEQYF. In DNA form, the CDR3 reads TGTGCCAGCAGTGACTCGGAGGGAGCTCACGAGCAGTACTTC.

DNA of the CDR3: TGTGCCAGCAGTGAGGAGGACCCGAGCTCCTACAATGAGCAGTTCTTC. Translating it yields CASSEEDPSSYNEQFF. The chain recombines TRBV6-1 with TRBJ2-1; a possible D gene is TRBD2 (5 bases). Germline loops: CDR1 MNHNS, CDR2 SASEGT. CDR3 length: 16 residues. The V end was cut by 3 bases, the J end by 0 bases, with 12 bases between.

The rearrangement links TRBV5-4 to TRBJ2-1, with D perhaps matching TRBD1 or TRBD2 (6 bases each). This CDR3 has 15 amino acids. Germline V gene data show CDR1 as SGHNT and CDR2 as YYREEE (reference sequence). Trimming removed 2 bases from V and 0 bases from J, with 9 bases in between. CDR3 sequence (DNA): TGTGCCAGCAGCTTCTGGGGGGCCTCCTACAATGAGCAGTTCTTC. Amino acid sequence: CASSFWGASYNEQFF.

The genes are TRBV30 and TRBJ2-5, with TRBD2 matching over 8 bases. Germline V gives CDR1 GTSNPN, CDR2 SVGIG (reference sequence). CDR3 length: 13 amino acids. V was clipped by 8 bases and J by 2 bases; unmatched bases: 7. This CDR3 reads CAATSGPQETQYF. For the CDR3, the DNA is TGTGCCGCCACTAGCGGCCCTCAAGAGACCCAGTACTTC.

The chain has TRBV16 and TRBJ1-2; the D is unclear. Germline assignment: CDR1 KGHSY and CDR2 FQNENV. V lost 0 bases and J 2 bases, leaving 7 bases between the germline ends. CDR3 length equals 14 residues. The DNA for the CDR3 is TGTGCCAGCAGCCAATCCGGACGGAACTATGGCTACACCTTC. Protein: CASSQSGRNYGYTF.

V and J are TRBV18 and TRBJ2-7; D tentatively fits TRBD1 or TRBD2 (5 bases each). The length of the CDR3 is 15 residues. Germline CDR1 reads KGHSH; CDR2 reads LQKENI. V was trimmed by 3 bases and J by 2 bases, leaving 14 bases between them. This chain's CDR3 is CASSPSSGRPYEQYF. The DNA for the CDR3 is TGTGCCAGCTCACCCTCATCGGGACGCCCCTACGAGCAGTACTTC. Drawing the rest from reference TRBV18 and TRBJ2-7, the complete variable domain is NAGVMQNPRHLVRRRGQEARLRCSPMKGHSHVYWYRQLPEEGLKFMVYLQKENIIDESGMPKERFSAEFPKEGPSILRIQQVVRGDSAAYFCASSPSSGRPYEQYFGPGTRLTVT.

The chain uses TRBV5-1 and TRBJ2-3; 7 bases are shared with TRBD1. Germline values: CDR1 SGHRS, CDR2 YFSETQ. The J segment lost 6 bases and the V segment lost 3 bases, leaving 7 bases of the junction unmatched. This CDR3 is 14 amino acids long. CDR3 nucleotide sequence: TGCGCCAGCAGCTATACAGGGGTAACTGATACGCAGTATTTT. Translation: CASSYTGVTDTQYF.

Only a few counts were recorded for this clone. The chain combines TRBV27 with TRBJ1-5; D is perhaps TRBD1 (5 bases). CDR3 length equals 13 residues. Trimming shortened V by 4 bases and J by 4 bases, and 8 bases separated the two germline ends. Germline V CDR1 and CDR2: MNHEY, SMNVEV (reference sequence). The CDR3 bases are TGTGCCAGCAGTTCGGGACCGAATCAGCCCCAGCATTTT. It codes for CASSSGPNQPQHF.

As to this clone: The missing conserved phenylalanine or tryptophan at the end of this CDR3 makes a read error likely. No DNA is shown, since the ends of the CDR3 on it are uncertain; the CDR3 is the one TCRdb lists. The chain uses TRBV14 and TRBJ2-7; the DNA was not used to check the table's D call, TRBD2. The CDR3 sequence runs 13 residues, both termini included. Looked up from germline, CDR1 is SGHDN and CDR2 is FVKESK. The CDR3 loop is CASSLSLAGGPEI.

The chain recombines TRBV6-1 with TRBJ1-1; D may be TRBD1 (6 bases). CDR1 MNHNS and CDR2 SASEGT come from the germline V gene. Trimming left V 5 bases short and J 0 bases short, with 10 bases between. The CDR3 spans 14 residues. CDR3 bases: TGTGCCAGCAGTTTCCAGGGGATGAACACTGAAGCTTTCTTT. Protein sequence: CASSFQGMNTEAFF.

The CDR3 region has the DNA TGCGCCAGCAGCTTGGCGGGGAGGGGTGGTGATACGCAGTATTTT. Protein sequence: CASSLAGRGGDTQYF. J is TRBJ2-3 and V is TRBV5-1; 7 nucleotides line up with TRBD2. The CDR3 is 15 amino acids. With 0 bases clipped from V and 6 bases from J, the junction kept 7 bases outside the gene matches. Per the germline V gene, CDR1 is SGHRS and CDR2 is YFSETQ.

The chain has TRBV5-4 and TRBJ1-1; D is undetermined. The CDR3 covers 13 residues. The V end lost 5 bases, the J end lost 2 bases, and 10 bases lay between the germline ends. In germline, CDR1 is SGHNT, CDR2 YYREEE (reference sequence). The CDR3 is CASRGRGNTEAFF. The CDR3 DNA sequence: TGTGCCAGCAGAGGGCGTGGTAACACTGAAGCTTTCTTT.